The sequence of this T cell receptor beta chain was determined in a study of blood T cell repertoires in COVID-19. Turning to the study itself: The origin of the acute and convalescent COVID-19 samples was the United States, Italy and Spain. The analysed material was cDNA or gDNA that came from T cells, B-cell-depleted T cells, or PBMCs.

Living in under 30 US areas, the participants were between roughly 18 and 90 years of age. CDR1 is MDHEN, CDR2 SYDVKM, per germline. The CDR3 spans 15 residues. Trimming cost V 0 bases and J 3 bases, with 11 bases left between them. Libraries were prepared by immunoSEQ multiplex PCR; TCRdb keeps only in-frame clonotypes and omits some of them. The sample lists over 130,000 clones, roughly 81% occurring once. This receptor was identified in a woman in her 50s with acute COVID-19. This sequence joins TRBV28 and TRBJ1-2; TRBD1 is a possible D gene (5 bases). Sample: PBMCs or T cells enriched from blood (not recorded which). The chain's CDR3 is CASSLWVGGDYGYTF. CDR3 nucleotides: TGTGCCAGCAGTTTATGGGTGGGAGGGGACTATGGCTACACCTTC.